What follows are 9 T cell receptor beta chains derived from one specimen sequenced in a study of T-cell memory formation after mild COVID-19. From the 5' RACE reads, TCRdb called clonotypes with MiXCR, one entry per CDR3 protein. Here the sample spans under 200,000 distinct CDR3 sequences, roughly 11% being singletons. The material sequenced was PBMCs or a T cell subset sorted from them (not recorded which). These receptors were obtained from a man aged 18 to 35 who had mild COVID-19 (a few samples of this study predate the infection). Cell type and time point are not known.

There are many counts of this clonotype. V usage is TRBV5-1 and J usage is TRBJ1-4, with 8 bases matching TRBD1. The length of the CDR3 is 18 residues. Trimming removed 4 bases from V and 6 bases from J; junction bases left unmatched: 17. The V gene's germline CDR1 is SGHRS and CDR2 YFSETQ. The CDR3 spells CASSVVPPGQEQHEKLFF. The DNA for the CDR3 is TGCGCCAGCAGCGTTGTTCCTCCGGGACAGGAGCAACATGAAAAACTGTTTTTT.

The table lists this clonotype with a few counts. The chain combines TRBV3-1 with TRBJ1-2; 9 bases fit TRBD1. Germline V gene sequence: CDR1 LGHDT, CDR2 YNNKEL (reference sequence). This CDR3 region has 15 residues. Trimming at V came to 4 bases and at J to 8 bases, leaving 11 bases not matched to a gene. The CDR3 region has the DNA TGTGCCAGCAGCCCCTCGGGGACAGGGTGGCTCGGCTACACCTTC. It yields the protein CASSPSGTGWLGYTF.

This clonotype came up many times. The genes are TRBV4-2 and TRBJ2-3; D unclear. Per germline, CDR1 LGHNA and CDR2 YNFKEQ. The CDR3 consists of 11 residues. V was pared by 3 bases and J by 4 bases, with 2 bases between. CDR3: CASSHSDTQYF. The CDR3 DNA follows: TGTGCCAGCAGCCACTCAGATACGCAGTATTTT.

CDR3 nucleotide sequence: TGCGCCAGCTCGGACAGGGGGCCGCAAGAGACCCAGTACTTC. This codes for CASSDRGPQETQYF. The chain combines TRBV10-2 with TRBJ2-5; TRBD1 agrees at 11 bases. V lost 8 bases, J lost 2 bases, and 4 bases stayed unmatched. The CDR3 is 14 amino acids. Germline-derived CDR1 and CDR2 are WSHSY and SAAADI.

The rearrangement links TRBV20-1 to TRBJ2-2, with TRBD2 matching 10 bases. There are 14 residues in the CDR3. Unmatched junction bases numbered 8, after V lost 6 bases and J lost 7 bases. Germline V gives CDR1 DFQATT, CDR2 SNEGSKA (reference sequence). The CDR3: CSATQRGGVGELFF. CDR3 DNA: TGCAGTGCCACCCAGCGGGGGGGCGTCGGGGAGCTGTTTTTT.

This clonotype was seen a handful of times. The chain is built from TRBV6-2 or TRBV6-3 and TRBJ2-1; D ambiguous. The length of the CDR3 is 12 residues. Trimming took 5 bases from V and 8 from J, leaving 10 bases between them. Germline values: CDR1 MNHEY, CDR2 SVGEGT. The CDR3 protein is CASSVFIHEQFF. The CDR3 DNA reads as TGTGCCAGCAGTGTATTCATCCATGAGCAGTTCTTC.

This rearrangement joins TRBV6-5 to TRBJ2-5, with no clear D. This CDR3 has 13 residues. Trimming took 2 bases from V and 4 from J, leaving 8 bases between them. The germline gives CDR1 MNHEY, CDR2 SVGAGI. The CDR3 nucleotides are TGTGCCAGCAGTTACGCTTTGCGAGAGACCCAGTACTTC. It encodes CASSYALRETQYF.

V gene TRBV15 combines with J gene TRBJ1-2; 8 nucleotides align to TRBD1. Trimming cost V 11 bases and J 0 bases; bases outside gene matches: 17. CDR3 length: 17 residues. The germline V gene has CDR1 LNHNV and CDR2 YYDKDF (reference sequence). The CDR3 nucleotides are TGTGCCTCAGAAGAGGGGGACAGGTGGATTCCTAACTATGGCTACACCTTC. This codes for CASEEGDRWIPNYGYTF.

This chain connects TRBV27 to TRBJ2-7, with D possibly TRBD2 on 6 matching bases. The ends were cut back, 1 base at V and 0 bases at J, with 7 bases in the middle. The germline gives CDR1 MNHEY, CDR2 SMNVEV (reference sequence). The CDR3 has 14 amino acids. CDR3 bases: TGTGCCAGCAGTTTATTAGCGGACTCCTACGAGCAGTACGTC. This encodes CASSLLADSYEQYV.